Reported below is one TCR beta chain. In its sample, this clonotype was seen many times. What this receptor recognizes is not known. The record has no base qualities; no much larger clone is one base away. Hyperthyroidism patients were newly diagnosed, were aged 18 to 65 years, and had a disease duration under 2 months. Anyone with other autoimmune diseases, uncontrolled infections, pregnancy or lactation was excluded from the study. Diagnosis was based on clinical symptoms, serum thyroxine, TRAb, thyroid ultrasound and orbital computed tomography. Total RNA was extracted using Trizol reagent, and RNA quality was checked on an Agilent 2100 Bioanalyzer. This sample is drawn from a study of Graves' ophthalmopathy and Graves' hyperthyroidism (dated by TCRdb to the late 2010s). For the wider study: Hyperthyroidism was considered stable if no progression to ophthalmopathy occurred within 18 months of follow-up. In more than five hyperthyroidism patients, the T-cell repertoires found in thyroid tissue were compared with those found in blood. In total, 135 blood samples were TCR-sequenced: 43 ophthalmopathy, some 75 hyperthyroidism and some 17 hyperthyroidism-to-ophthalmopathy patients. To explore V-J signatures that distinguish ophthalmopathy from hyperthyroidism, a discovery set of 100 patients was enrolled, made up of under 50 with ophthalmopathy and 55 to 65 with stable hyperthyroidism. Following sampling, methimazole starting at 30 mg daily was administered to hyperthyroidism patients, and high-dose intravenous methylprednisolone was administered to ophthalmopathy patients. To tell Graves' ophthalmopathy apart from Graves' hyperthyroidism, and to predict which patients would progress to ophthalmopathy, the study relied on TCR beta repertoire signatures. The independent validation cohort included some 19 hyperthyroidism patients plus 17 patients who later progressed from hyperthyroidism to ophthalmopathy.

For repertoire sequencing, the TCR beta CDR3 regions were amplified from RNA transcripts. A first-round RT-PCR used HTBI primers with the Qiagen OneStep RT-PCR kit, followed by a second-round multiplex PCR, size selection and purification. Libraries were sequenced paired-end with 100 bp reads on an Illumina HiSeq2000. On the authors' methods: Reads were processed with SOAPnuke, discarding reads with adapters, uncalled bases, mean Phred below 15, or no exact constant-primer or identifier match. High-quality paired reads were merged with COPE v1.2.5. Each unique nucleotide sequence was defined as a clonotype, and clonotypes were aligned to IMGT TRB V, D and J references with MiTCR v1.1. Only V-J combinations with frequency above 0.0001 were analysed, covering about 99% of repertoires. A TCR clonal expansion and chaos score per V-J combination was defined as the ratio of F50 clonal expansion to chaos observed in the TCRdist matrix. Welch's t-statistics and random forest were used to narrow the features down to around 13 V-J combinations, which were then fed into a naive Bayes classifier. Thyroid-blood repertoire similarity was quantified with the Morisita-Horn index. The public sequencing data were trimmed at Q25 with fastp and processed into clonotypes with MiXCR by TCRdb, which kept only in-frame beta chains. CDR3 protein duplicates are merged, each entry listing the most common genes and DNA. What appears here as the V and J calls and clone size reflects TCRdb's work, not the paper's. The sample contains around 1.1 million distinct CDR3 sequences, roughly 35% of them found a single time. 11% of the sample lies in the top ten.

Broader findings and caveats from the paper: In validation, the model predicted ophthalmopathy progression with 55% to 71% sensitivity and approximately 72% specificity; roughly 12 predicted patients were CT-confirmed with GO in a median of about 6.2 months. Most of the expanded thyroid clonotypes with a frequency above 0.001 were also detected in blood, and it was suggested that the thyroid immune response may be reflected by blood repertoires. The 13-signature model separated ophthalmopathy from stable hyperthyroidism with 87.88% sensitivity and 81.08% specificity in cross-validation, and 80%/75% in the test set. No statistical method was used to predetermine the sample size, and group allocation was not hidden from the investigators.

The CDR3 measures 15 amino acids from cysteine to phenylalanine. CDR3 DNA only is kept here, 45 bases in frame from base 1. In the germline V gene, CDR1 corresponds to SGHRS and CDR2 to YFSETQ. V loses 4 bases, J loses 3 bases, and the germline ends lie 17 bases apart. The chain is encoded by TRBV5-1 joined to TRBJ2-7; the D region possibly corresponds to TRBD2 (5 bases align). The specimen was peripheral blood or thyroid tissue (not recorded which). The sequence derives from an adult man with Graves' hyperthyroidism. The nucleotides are TGCGCCAGCAGCGGAGGACGCGGGCGTGACTACGAGCAGTACTTC. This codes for CASSGGRGRDYEQYF.